One and the same sample provided the 13 T cell receptor beta chains below, sequenced in a study of T cell repertoires in cytomegalovirus infection. Their recognized antigens are unknown. MiXCR, applied by TCRdb to the reads, yields one record per CDR3 protein. Among approximately 770,000 distinct CDR3 sequences listed, approximately 32% were seen once. The source material was cultured CD8+ T cells from PBMCs, sampled from culture after CMV antigen stimulation. These receptor sequences come from a human donor in good health (CMV status not recorded). Some clones in this sample may be carry-over from other donors' samples.

This clonotype was recorded a few times. This chain connects TRBV3-1 to TRBJ2-3, with D perhaps matching TRBD1 (6 bases). Trimming pared 1 base from V and 2 bases from J, leaving 10 bases between. The CDR3 is made up of 15 amino acids. Germline V gives CDR1 LGHDT, CDR2 YNNKEL (reference sequence). In DNA form, the CDR3 reads TGTGCCAGCAGCCAAGCCACAGGGCCCACAGATACGCAGTATTTT. Residues: CASSQATGPTDTQYF.

This clonotype was counted between two and nine times. CDR3 sequence: CASSESVEGVSYEQYF. The CDR3 nucleotides are TGTGCCAGCAGTGAATCCGTGGAAGGGGTTTCCTACGAGCAGTACTTC. The rearrangement uses TRBV2 and TRBJ2-7, with D perhaps matching TRBD1 (5 bases). The length of the CDR3 is 16 residues. Per the germline V gene, CDR1 is SNHLY and CDR2 is FYNNEI. V was trimmed by 2 bases and J by 1 base, leaving 15 bases between them.

The J gene is TRBJ2-6, the V gene TRBV9; D unresolved. There are 15 residues in the CDR3. Per germline, CDR1 SGDLS and CDR2 YYNGEE. Trimming removed 3 bases from V and 4 bases from J, with 11 bases in between. For the CDR3, the DNA is TGTGCCAGCAGCGCCCCGACGGGCGGGGCCAACGTCCTGACTTTC. Residues: CASSAPTGGANVLTF.

The V call is TRBV28, the J call TRBJ1-2, with D possibly matching TRBD1 (6 bases). This CDR3 has 14 amino acids. Germline lookup yields CDR1 MDHEN and CDR2 SYDVKM. Trimming cost V 2 bases and J 4 bases, with 11 bases left between them. The CDR3 reads CASSLRGVSYGYTF. CDR3 bases: TGTGCCAGCAGTTTAAGGGGGGTTTCCTATGGCTACACCTTC.

This clonotype was detected only a few times. V usage is TRBV27 and J usage is TRBJ2-3; perhaps TRBD2 as D (5 bases). The V gene lost 10 bases and the J gene lost 0 bases, with 17 bases spanning the gap. Germline CDR1 is MNHEY and CDR2 is SMNVEV (reference sequence). The CDR3 runs to 15 residues. The CDR3 nucleotides read TGTGCCACCTTGGTGATCAGCGGAAGCACAGATACGCAGTATTTT. This encodes CATLVISGSTDTQYF.

This clonotype was seen many times. The CDR3 DNA reads as TGTGCCAGCAGCCGCAATTCCCTGACCGGGGTGATCACTGAAGCTTTCTTT. Translated, it gives CASSRNSLTGVITEAFF. The chain recombines TRBV7-2 with TRBJ1-1; D is undetermined. Trimming removed 5 bases at V and 4 bases at J, with 23 bases between. Germline V CDR1 and CDR2: SGHTA, FQGNSA. This CDR3 has 17 amino acids.

This chain uses TRBV24-1 with TRBJ1-2; D remains ambiguous. The length of the CDR3 is 15 residues. Germline values: CDR1 KGHDR, CDR2 SFDVKD. The ends were cut back, 7 bases at V and 3 bases at J, with 17 bases in the middle. The CDR3 sequence: CATSARGPPDYGYTF. In DNA form, the CDR3 reads TGTGCCACCAGCGCGCGTGGACCTCCGGACTATGGCTACACCTTC.

In this sample, this clonotype turned up many times. This chain uses TRBV7-9 with TRBJ1-1; D might be TRBD1 (6 bases). V was pared by 2 bases and J by 5 bases, with 9 bases between. The CDR3 length is 13 residues. Germline loops: CDR1 SEHNR, CDR2 FQNEAQ (reference sequence). CDR3 nucleotide sequence: TGTGCCAGCAGCTTAACAGGGTGGACTGAAGCTTTCTTT. Its translation: CASSLTGWTEAFF.

At least ten counts were recorded for this clonotype. The V gene is TRBV7-2, the J gene TRBJ2-5; D remains unclear. V lost 1 base and J 5 bases, leaving 8 bases between the germline ends. This CDR3 has 13 amino acids. Germline-derived CDR1 and CDR2 are SGHTA and FQGNSA. CDR3 region: CASSLGFHETQYF. The CDR3 DNA reads as TGTGCCAGCAGCTTAGGGTTCCACGAGACCCAGTACTTC.

The gene calls are TRBV27 and TRBJ1-2; 9 nucleotides match TRBD1. Losses at the gene ends were 0 bases for V and 6 bases for J; bases not matched to a gene: 5. The CDR3 covers 15 residues. The germline CDR1 and CDR2 sequences are MNHEY and SMNVEV (reference sequence). The CDR3 sequence is CASSLSRDREDGYTF. CDR3 in DNA: TGTGCCAGCAGTTTATCAAGGGACAGGGAGGATGGCTACACCTTC.

This clonotype was observed a few times. V gene TRBV12-3 or TRBV12-4 combines with J gene TRBJ2-2; D is perhaps TRBD1 (6 bases). The CDR3 runs 17 residues. The germline V and J ends were trimmed by 6 bases and 0 bases, with 17 bases remaining between them. The CDR3 protein is CASSVTGQFANTGELFF. Written as DNA, the CDR3 is TGTGCCAGCAGCGTCACAGGGCAGTTTGCGAACACCGGGGAGCTGTTTTTT.

This sequence joins TRBV7-6 and TRBJ2-7; D may be TRBD1 (5 bases). This CDR3 region has 13 residues. The germline V and J ends were trimmed by 2 bases and 5 bases, with 10 bases remaining between them. Germline V lookup: CDR1 SGHVS, CDR2 FNYEAQ. The CDR3 reads CASSLQGVDEQYF. CDR3 DNA sequence: TGTGCCAGCAGCTTACAGGGTGTCGACGAGCAGTACTTC.

This clonotype has a handful of counts. The V gene is TRBV7-6, the J gene TRBJ2-7, with 8 nucleotides matching TRBD1. This CDR3 comprises 15 residues. The germline gives CDR1 SGHVS, CDR2 FNYEAQ. Trimming cost V 0 bases and J 2 bases; bases outside gene matches: 3. For the CDR3, the DNA is TGTGCCAGCAGCTTAGCACCGGGACAGGCCTACGAGCAGTACGTC. Protein: CASSLAPGQAYEQYV.